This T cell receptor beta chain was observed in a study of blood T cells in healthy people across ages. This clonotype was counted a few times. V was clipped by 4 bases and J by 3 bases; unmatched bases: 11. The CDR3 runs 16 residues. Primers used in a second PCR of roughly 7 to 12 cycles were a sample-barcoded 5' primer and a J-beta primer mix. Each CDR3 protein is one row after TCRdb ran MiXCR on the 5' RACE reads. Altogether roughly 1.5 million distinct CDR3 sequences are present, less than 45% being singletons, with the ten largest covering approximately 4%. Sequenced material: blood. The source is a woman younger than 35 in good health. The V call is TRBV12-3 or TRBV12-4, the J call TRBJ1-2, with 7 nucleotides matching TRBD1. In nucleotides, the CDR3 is TGTGCCAGCAGTTCCCGGGACAGTCTCCTTTACTATGGCTACACCTTC. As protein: CASSSRDSLLYYGYTF.